A selection of T cell receptor beta chains follows, all from one sample in a study of shared clonotypes between healthy human individuals. TCRdb's copy holds only in-frame clones and misses some; the assay was immunoSEQ multiplex PCR. Among about 2.1 million clones listed, 93% were seen once. Sequenced: naive CD8+ T cells from PBMCs. These receptor sequences come from a man younger than 35 in good health. Some clones in this sample may be carry-over from other donors' samples. CDR3s include the opening cysteine and the closing phenylalanine or tryptophan.

v_call	cdr3_length	j_call	cdr3_aa
TRBV27	14	TRBJ2-7	CASSLRRFRDEQYF
TRBV9	15	TRBJ2-7	CASSVAGTVTHEQYF
TRBV7-9	17	TRBJ2-1	CASSLTIGGTQNNEQFF
TRBV4-1	15	TRBJ1-2	CASSQGPGTGDGYTF
TRBV6-5	16	TRBJ1-2	CASSYGRLAGNYGYTF
TRBV9	14	TRBJ2-7	CASSLPGTEYEQYF
TRBV6-6	10	TRBJ2-7	CASSAYEQYF
TRBV5-4	17	TRBJ2-1	CASSPVPRQKSSNEQFF
TRBV28	15	TRBJ2-1	CASSFELGSYNEQFF
TRBV13	13	TRBJ2-3	CASSPDRTDTQYF
TRBV9	14	TRBJ2-5	CASSSRRDQETQYF
TRBV18	13	TRBJ1-1	CASSPGSNTEAFF
TRBV13	14	TRBJ1-1	CASSLTEGGTEAFF
TRBV6-1	19	TRBJ1-2	CASSALVAQTGVEDYGYTF
TRBV7-6	14	TRBJ2-3	CASSSDGSTDTQYF
TRBV11-2	15	TRBJ1-2	CASSLGGQGAYGYTF
TRBV7-8	18	TRBJ2-1	CASSSNPRVTYRENEQFF
TRBV6-6	16	TRBJ1-1	CASSYSGFSANTEAFF
TRBV7-9	16	TRBJ1-1	CASSSSRGRGDTEAFF
TRBV14	20	TRBJ2-1	CASSQDWASGAEGLYNEQFF
TRBV7-6	13	TRBJ1-1	CASSFCPGGLAFF
TRBV6-5	14	TRBJ2-7	CASSSHRTADEQYF
TRBV7-2	15	TRBJ1-2	CASSLAVGGIDGYTF
TRBV9	15	TRBJ2-3	CASSEWARSTDTQYF
TRBV30	15	TRBJ2-7	CAWSRGLAGIDEQYF
TRBV10-2	21	TRBJ2-7	CASSSRLGQGNVRVDGYEQYF
TRBV27	15	TRBJ2-7	CASSLTGVGLHEQYF
TRBV6-1	15	TRBJ2-7	CASSEAPSGTYEQYF
TRBV29-1	12	TRBJ1-1	CSVWGMNTEAFF
TRBV27	15	TRBJ1-2	CASSILGGGVGGYTF
TRBV7-9	13	TRBJ1-3	CASSFAEGNTIYF
TRBV6-1	14	TRBJ2-7	CASSDLGMVYEQYF
TRBV29-1	12	TRBJ2-2	CSVRTGTGELFF
TRBV10-3	15	TRBJ2-2	CAISESVGSAGELFF
TRBV27	14	TRBJ1-5	CASSLYGGDQPQHF
TRBV28	14	TRBJ2-3	CASSSRIVQDTQYF
TRBV6-1	15	TRBJ2-7	CASSEGQGVGYEQYF
TRBV7-9	17	TRBJ1-2	CASSLPPRGAVSYGYTF
TRBV27	14	TRBJ1-4	CASSLNSYNEKLFF
TRBV7-3	13	TRBJ1-1	CASSPQGATEAFF
TRBV19	15	TRBJ2-2	CASSRWTTHTGELFF
TRBV27	15	TRBJ1-1	CASSFLPAVNTEAFF
TRBV19	16	TRBJ1-5	CASSSLLDRANQPQHF
TRBV27	14	TRBJ2-7	CASSYRVGTYEQYF
TRBV4-1	13	TRBJ1-2	CASSQTGVYGYTF
TRBV7-6	16	TRBJ1-5	CASSLGGRGTNQPQHF
TRBV5-6	14	TRBJ2-1	CASSSILAINEQFF
TRBV11-2	14	TRBJ1-1	CASSLNSGTTEAFF
TRBV27	13	TRBJ2-7	CASSFGNTYEQYF